This TCR beta chain was sequenced during a study of CD8 T cells in Susac syndrome. Study-wide findings and caveats: The study conceded that relatively few individuals underwent its TCR sequencing and HLA analysis.

Germline trimming cut 2 bases from V and 5 bases from J; bases unmatched to any gene: 12. Germline-derived CDR1 and CDR2 are SNHLY and FYNNEI. This CDR3 is built from 17 residues. cDNA came from roughly 0.47 to 1 ug RNA primed by random hexamers. Amplification of TCR beta CDR3 used immunoSEQ multiplex PCR across 54 Vbeta and 13 Jbeta. TCRdb used MiXCR to reprocess the immunoSEQ multiplex PCR reads, holding one entry per CDR3 protein. The data show a few hundred thousand distinct CDR3 sequences, approximately 81% seen once. The sequenced target, TCR beta, came from blood CD8+ and CD4+ T cells. Bulk CD8+ and CD4+ cells came from magnetic negative isolation; CD8+ TEMRA by FACS. As concerns this clonotype: Its antigen is undetermined.

Source material: CD8+ T cells from PBMCs. This rearrangement joins TRBV2 to TRBJ2-5; 9 bases line up with TRBD1. The source of this sequence is a human donor with multiple sclerosis. CDR3 DNA: TGTGCCAGCAGTGAATCATACCCCGGACAGGGGATGGAGACCCAGTACTTC. Translated, it gives CASSESYPGQGMETQYF.